This T cell receptor beta chain is from a study of prognosis after radiotherapy for stage I lung cancer. The genomic DNA TCR beta CDR3 region underwent two rounds of multiplex PCR. Specific primers for each TRBV and TRBJ gene were what first-round PCR used. One entry per CDR3 protein, called by TCRdb with MiXCR from the multiplex PCR reads. Of over 25,000 distinct CDR3 sequences in the sample, more than 45% were seen once. Germline CDR1 SGHRS, CDR2 YFSETQ. The CDR3 contains 12 residues. Trimming pared 1 base from V and 6 bases from J, leaving 4 bases between. The receptor was derived from a donor aged 50 or older with non-small cell lung cancer. The material was PBMCs, obtained before or after stereotactic body radiation therapy (not recorded which). The rearrangement joins TRBV5-1 to TRBJ2-2; no clear D. The CDR3 is CASSLSPGELFF. The CDR3 bases are TGCGCCAGCAGCTTGTCCCCCGGGGAGCTGTTTTTT.